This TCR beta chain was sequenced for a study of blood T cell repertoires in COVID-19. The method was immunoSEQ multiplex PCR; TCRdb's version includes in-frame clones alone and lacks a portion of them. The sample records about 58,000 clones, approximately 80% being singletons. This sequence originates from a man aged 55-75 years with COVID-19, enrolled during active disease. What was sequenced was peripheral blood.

The CDR3 bases are TGTGCCAGCAGCCGAGTAGACAGGGCCTCGGCTGGCTACACCTTC. Protein product: CASSRVDRASAGYTF. The rearrangement uses TRBV3-1 (or the pseudogene TRBV3-2) and TRBJ1-2; 7 positions agree with TRBD1. The V gene end was trimmed by 4 bases and the J gene end by 7 bases; junction bases not matched to a gene: 12. This CDR3 region has 15 residues. Per germline, CDR1 LGHDT and CDR2 YNNKEL (reference sequence).